These 7 T cell receptor beta chains were all obtained from the same sample, sequenced in a study of cytomegalovirus exposure and HLA in healthy donors. PCR involved 60 Vbeta and 13 Jbeta primers. Assay used: immunoSEQ multiplex PCR; TCRdb lists only in-frame clones, some missing. Altogether roughly 200,000 clones are present, more than 65% being singletons, with the ten largest covering approximately 3.6%. The source material was PBMCs. The receptors shown here come from a man in his forties in good health and CMV-seropositive.

The rearrangement links TRBV6-1 to TRBJ2-3; the D gene is possibly TRBD1 (5 bases). V was pared by 1 base and J by 2 bases, with 10 bases between. This CDR3 has 15 amino acids. In germline, CDR1 is MNHNS, CDR2 SASEGT. The CDR3 spells CASSEGQPYTDTQYF. For the CDR3, the DNA is TGTGCCAGCAGTGAAGGACAGCCCTACACAGATACGCAGTATTTT.

The CDR3 protein is CASSKRIAGGPSGANVLTF. The CDR3, as DNA: TGTGCCAGCAGCAAGAGGATCGCGGGGGGGCCTTCCGGGGCCAACGTCCTGACTTTC. This chain joins TRBV7-9 and TRBJ2-6; TRBD2 matches at 9 bases. The CDR3 contains 19 residues. Germline assignment: CDR1 SEHNR and CDR2 FQNEAQ (reference sequence). V trimming: 5 bases; J trimming: 4 bases; junction bases outside the gene matches: 15.

The chain has TRBV6-5 and TRBJ2-5; tentatively, D is TRBD1 (6 bases). With 0 bases removed from V and 2 bases from J, the gap between germline ends came to 7 bases. CDR1 MNHEY and CDR2 SVGAGI come from the germline V gene. The length of the CDR3 is 14 residues. The DNA for the CDR3 is TGTGCCAGCAGTTACTCGGGGGCACAAGAGACCCAGTACTTC. Its translation: CASSYSGAQETQYF.

The chain carries TRBV6-5 and TRBJ2-7, with a tentative D call TRBD1 (5 bases). CDR1 MNHEY and CDR2 SVGAGI come from the germline V gene. Trimming shortened V by 8 bases and J by 7 bases, and 9 bases separated the two germline ends. The CDR3 contains 10 residues. The CDR3 DNA is TGTGCCAGCGGGAAGGGGGAGCAGTACTTC. Translating gives CASGKGEQYF.

V gene TRBV6-1 combines with J gene TRBJ1-5, with D possibly matching TRBD1 (5 bases). The CDR3 is made up of 12 amino acids. V lost 4 bases and J lost 5, with 6 bases in between. Germline CDR1 MNHNS, CDR2 SASEGT. The CDR3 loop is CASSGGDQPQHF. The DNA for the CDR3 is TGTGCCAGCAGTGGGGGGGATCAGCCCCAGCATTTT.

This clone was counted between two and nine times. This chain joins TRBV6-5 and TRBJ2-3; weak D call: TRBD2 (7 bases). The CDR3 consists of 15 residues. V was cut by 3 bases and J by 2 bases, with 12 bases left in between. Germline values: CDR1 MNHEY, CDR2 SVGAGI. The CDR3 nucleotides are TGTGCCAGCAGTTATAGGGGGGGAATCACAGATACGCAGTATTTT. Amino acid sequence: CASSYRGGITDTQYF.

This clone has only a few counts. This chain joins TRBV28 and TRBJ1-2, with 7 bases aligning to TRBD1. Trimming cost V 3 bases and J 0 bases; bases outside gene matches: 1. Germline V gene data show CDR1 as MDHEN and CDR2 as SYDVKM. The CDR3 contains 14 residues. DNA of the CDR3: TGTGCCAGCAGTTTCGGACAGGCTAACTATGGCTACACCTTC. It specifies CASSFGQANYGYTF.